This T cell receptor beta chain was obtained from a study of T cells in Graves' hyperthyroidism and ophthalmopathy. Whole-study findings and limits: Most clonotypes that expanded in the thyroid above 0.001 also showed up in blood.

The ends lost 5 bases at V and 2 bases at J; junction bases unmatched: 5. The CDR3 is 16 amino acids. CDR1 and CDR2 (germline): LNHDA, SQIVND (reference sequence). As concerns this clonotype: Its antigen is not identified.

TCR beta CDR3 region amplification was performed from RNA transcripts. Initially, a first-round RT-PCR of the TCR CDR3 employed the HTBI primer set. MiXCR, run by TCRdb on the multiplex PCR reads, gives a single entry per CDR3 protein. The sample carries 600,000 to 650,000 distinct CDR3 sequences, around 20% recorded once. Input material: blood. The chain has TRBV19 and TRBJ2-6, with 8 positions matching TRBD1. The TCR comes from a man between 25 and 39 years old with Graves' ophthalmopathy. CDR3 in DNA: TGTGCCAGTAGTGGACTACAGGGGGCTGGGGCCAACGTCCTGACTTTC. This gives the protein CASSGLQGAGANVLTF.